These 7 T cell receptor beta chains came from one sample sequenced in a study of shared clonotypes between healthy human individuals. It was CD45RO-negative cells, positively selected for CCR7, that made up naive CD8 cells, with terminally differentiated effector memory CD45RA+ cells excluded. Measured with immunoSEQ multiplex PCR; TCRdb has only the in-frame clones, and not every one. This sample carries 1.5 million to 2.5 million clones, about 95% of them seen once, and the ten largest clones take 1.2%. Sequencing was carried out using naive CD8+ T cells sorted from blood. The receptors were sampled from a young man in good health.

V and J are TRBV2 and TRBJ2-1, with 7 bases fitting TRBD2. Germline CDR1 reads SNHLY; CDR2 reads FYNNEI. The CDR3 totals 15 residues. J was trimmed by 8 bases and V by 6 bases; bases with no gene match: 13. CDR3 sequence reads: CASSPGLDLIDEQFF. The CDR3 nucleotides are TGTGCCAGCAGCCCCGGACTAGACCTTATAGATGAGCAGTTCTTC. Supplemented by reference TRBV2 and TRBJ2-1, the full variable domain reads EPEVTQTPSHQVTQMGQEVILRCVPISNHLYFYWYRQILGQKVEFLVSFYNNEISEKSEIFDDQFSVERPDGSNFTLKIRSTKLEDSAMYFCASSPGLDLIDEQFFGPGTRLTVL.

This sequence joins TRBV30 and TRBJ2-7; tentatively, D is TRBD1 (5 bases). This CDR3 comprises 11 residues. Germline CDR1 and CDR2: GTSNPN and SVGIG (reference sequence). Deletions cut 3 bases from V and 4 bases from J, with 7 bases between. Written as DNA, the CDR3 is TGTGCCTGGAGGACAGTTTACGAGCAGTACTTC. It translates to CAWRTVYEQYF.

This chain connects TRBV9 to TRBJ1-4; D remains ambiguous. V lost 1 base, J lost 3 bases, and 10 bases lay in between. The CDR3 totals 15 residues. The V gene's germline CDR1 is SGDLS and CDR2 YYNGEE. CDR3 residues: CASSVSGGSNEKLFF. CDR3 nucleotide sequence: TGTGCCAGCAGCGTATCGGGCGGGTCTAATGAAAAACTGTTTTTT.

The V gene is TRBV5-6, the J gene TRBJ1-2, with unresolved D. Germline loops: CDR1 SGHDT, CDR2 YYEEEE. CDR3 size: 15 residues. Trimming left V 0 bases short and J 3 bases short, with 12 bases between. The CDR3 is CASSLAWGYDYGYTF. In DNA form, the CDR3 reads TGTGCCAGCAGCTTGGCCTGGGGATATGACTATGGCTACACCTTC.

The chain combines TRBV5-6 with TRBJ1-2, with a tentative D call TRBD1 (5 bases). Germline values: CDR1 SGHDT, CDR2 YYEEEE. V lost 4 bases and J 8 bases, leaving 18 bases between the germline ends. CDR3 size: 14 residues. CDR3 sequence: CASSPGTGGEGYTF. The CDR3 DNA reads as TGTGCCAGCAGCCCGGGGACGGGCGGGGAGGGCTACACCTTC. The full variable domain, rest sourced from reference TRBV5-6 and TRBJ1-2, is DAGVTQSPTHLIKTRGQQVTLRCSPKSGHDTVSWYQQALGQGPQFIFQYYEEEERQRGNFPDRFSGHQFPNYSSELNVNALLLGDSALYLCASSPGTGGEGYTFGSGTRLTVV.

This chain connects TRBV13 to TRBJ2-1, with D hard to call. This CDR3 contains 13 residues. Deletions cut 6 bases from V and 6 bases from J, with 12 bases between. Germline V CDR1 and CDR2: PRHDT, FYEKMQ (reference sequence). DNA of the CDR3: TGTGCCAGCAGTGTGAGTGCCGCCAATGAGCAGTTCTTC. Its translation is CASSVSAANEQFF. The variable domain in full, completed from reference TRBV13 and TRBJ2-1, reads AAGVIQSPRHLIKEKRETATLKCYPIPRHDTVYWYQQGPGQDPQFLISFYEKMQSDKGSIPDRFSAQQFSDYHSELNMSSLELGDSALYFCASSVSAANEQFFGPGTRLTVL.

The rearrangement joins TRBV4-3 to TRBJ2-4; possibly TRBD1 or TRBD2 for D (5 bases each). The germline CDR1 and CDR2 sequences are LGHNA and YSLEER. V shed 0 bases and J shed 3 bases, with 12 bases lying between them. The CDR3 runs to 16 residues. The DNA for the CDR3 is TGCGCCAGCAGCCAAGATGGTAATGGGGGCAAAAACATTCAGTACTTC. Translation: CASSQDGNGGKNIQYF.